The entry below gives a single T cell receptor (beta chain) sequence along with its context. Its antigen is still unknown. This sample was taken from a study of shared clonotypes between healthy human individuals. Overall study findings and caveats: Several donors held about 5.1% of naive CD4 clonotypes in common. In having few donors, the study represented limited genetic and exposure-history diversity.

It was 200 to 250 ng DNA, 28,000 or so T cell genomes, that sorted-subset replicate PCRs used. TCRdb's table, derived via immunoSEQ multiplex PCR, lists solely in-frame clones and lacks some. This sample has millions of clones, with approximately 92% found just once. Germline loops: CDR1 SGHNT, CDR2 YYREEE (reference sequence). Trimming pared 2 bases from V and 2 bases from J, leaving 13 bases between. The CDR3 covers 15 residues. The TCR sequence derives from a man between 18 and 35 years old in good health. Material for sequencing was naive CD4+ T cells sorted from blood. Regarding subset: CD45RA+ positively selected. The chain has TRBV5-4 and TRBJ1-2, with D possibly being TRBD1 (5 bases). CDR3 nucleotide sequence: TGTGCCAGCAGCTTTGGAGACAGACGGAACTATGGCTACACCTTC. Amino acids: CASSFGDRRNYGYTF.